The clone carrying this TCR beta chain was recorded once. These data belong to a study of blood T cell repertoires in COVID-19. Across the study: Researchers got acute and convalescent COVID-19 samples from the United States, Italy and Spain. From T cells, B-cell-depleted T cells, or PBMCs came the material, which was cDNA or gDNA.

V lost 4 bases and J lost 3, with 11 bases in between. CDR1 and CDR2 from the germline V gene are KGHSH and LQKENI. This CDR3 has 14 amino acids. Study processing details: Researchers report that nucleated cell counts were estimated from reference gene primer amplification. The protocol was immunoSEQ multiplex PCR, while the TCRdb copy is restricted to in-frame clones and leaves out a portion. V, J and clone size reflect that table, while D and trimming were determined from the DNA. The profile shows approximately 140,000 clones, 75% to 90% of them singletons. This chain uses TRBV18 with TRBJ2-3; tentative D call: TRBD1 (6 bases). The TCR was taken from an older man with acute or convalescent COVID-19. Sequencing used peripheral blood. The CDR3 coding sequence is TGTGCCAGCTCACGAACAGGGAGAACAGATACGCAGTATTTT. Translating gives CASSRTGRTDTQYF.